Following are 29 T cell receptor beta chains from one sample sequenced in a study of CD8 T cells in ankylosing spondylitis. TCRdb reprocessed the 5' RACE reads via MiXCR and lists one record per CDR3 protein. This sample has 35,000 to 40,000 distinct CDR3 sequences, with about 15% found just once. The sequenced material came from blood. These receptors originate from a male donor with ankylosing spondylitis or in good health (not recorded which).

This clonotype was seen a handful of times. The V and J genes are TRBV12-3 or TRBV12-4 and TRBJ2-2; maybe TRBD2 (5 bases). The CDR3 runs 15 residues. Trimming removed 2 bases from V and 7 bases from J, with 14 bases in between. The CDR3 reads CASSLNNPAGGELFF. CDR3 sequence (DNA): TGTGCCAGCAGTTTAAATAACCCCGCGGGCGGGGAGCTGTTTTTT.

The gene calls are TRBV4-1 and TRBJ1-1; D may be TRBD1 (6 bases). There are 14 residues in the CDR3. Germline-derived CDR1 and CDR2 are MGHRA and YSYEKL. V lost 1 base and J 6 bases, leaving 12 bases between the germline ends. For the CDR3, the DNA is TGCGCCAGCAGCCAAGCCAGGGGCCTCCCTGAAGCTTTCTTT. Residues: CASSQARGLPEAFF.

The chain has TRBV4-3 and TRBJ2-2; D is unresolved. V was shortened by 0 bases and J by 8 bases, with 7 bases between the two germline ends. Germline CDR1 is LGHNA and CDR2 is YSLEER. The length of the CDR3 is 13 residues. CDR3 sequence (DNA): TGCGCCAGCAGCCAAGATCCCCAAGGGGAGCTGTTTTTT. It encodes CASSQDPQGELFF.

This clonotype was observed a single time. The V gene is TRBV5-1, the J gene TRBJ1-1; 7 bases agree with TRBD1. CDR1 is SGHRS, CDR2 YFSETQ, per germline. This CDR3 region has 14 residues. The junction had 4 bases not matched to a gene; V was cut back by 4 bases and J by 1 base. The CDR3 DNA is TGCGCCAGCAGCATGACAGGGCGGAACACTGAAGCTTTCTTT. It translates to CASSMTGRNTEAFF.

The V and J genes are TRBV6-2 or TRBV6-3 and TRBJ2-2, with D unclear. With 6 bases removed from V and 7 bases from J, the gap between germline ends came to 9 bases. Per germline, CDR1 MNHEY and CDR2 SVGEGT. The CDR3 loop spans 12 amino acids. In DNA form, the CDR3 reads TGTGCCAGCAGCCGCGCTCTCGGGGAGCTGTTTTTT. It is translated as CASSRALGELFF.

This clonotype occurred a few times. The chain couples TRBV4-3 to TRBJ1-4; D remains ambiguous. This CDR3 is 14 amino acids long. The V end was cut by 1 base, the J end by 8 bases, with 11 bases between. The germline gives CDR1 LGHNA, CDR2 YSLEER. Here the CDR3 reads CASSQGAWEEKLFF. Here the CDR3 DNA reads TGCGCCAGCAGCCAAGGAGCCTGGGAGGAAAAACTGTTTTTT.

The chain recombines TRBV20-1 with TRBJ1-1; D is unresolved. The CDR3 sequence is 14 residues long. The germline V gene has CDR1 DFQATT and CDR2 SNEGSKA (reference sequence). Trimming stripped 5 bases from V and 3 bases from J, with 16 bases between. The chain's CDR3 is CSAPRQAGYTEAFF. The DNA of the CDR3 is TGCAGTGCTCCCCGGCAGGCCGGGTACACTGAAGCTTTCTTT.

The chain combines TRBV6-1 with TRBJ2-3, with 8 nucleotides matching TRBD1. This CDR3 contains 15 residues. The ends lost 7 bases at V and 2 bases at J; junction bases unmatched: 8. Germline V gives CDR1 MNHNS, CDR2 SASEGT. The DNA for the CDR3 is TGTGCCAGCACCGACGGACAGGGCAACACAGATACGCAGTATTTT. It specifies CASTDGQGNTDTQYF.

The CDR3 region is CASSLAQRTNTGELFF. DNA for the CDR3: TGTGCCAGCAGCTTAGCCCAGCGGACAAACACCGGGGAGCTGTTTTTT. This chain connects TRBV7-9 to TRBJ2-2, with D perhaps TRBD1 or TRBD2 (5 bases each). Per germline, CDR1 SEHNR and CDR2 FQNEAQ (reference sequence). Trimming pared 0 bases from V and 2 bases from J, leaving 10 bases between. The CDR3 has 16 residues.

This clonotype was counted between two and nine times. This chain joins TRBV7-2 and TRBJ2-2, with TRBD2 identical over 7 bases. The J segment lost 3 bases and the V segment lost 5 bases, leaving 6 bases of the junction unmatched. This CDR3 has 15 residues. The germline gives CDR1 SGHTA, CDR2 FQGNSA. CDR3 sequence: CASSPRGGDTGELFF. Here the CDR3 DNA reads TGTGCCAGCAGCCCAAGGGGAGGGGACACCGGGGAGCTGTTTTTT.

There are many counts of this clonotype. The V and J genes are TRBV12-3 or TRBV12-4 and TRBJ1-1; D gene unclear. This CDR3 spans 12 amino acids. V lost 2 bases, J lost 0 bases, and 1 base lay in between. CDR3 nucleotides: TGTGCCAGCAGTTTATTGAACACTGAAGCTTTCTTT. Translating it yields CASSLLNTEAFF.

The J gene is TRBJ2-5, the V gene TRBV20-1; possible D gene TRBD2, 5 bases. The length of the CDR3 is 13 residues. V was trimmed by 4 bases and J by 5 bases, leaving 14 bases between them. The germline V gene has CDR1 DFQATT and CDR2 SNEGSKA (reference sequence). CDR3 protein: CSATREVRETQYF. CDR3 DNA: TGCAGTGCTACCCGGGAAGTGAGGGAGACCCAGTACTTC.

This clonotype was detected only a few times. This chain's CDR3 is CASSSRTGYQETQYF. The CDR3 nucleotides are TGCGCCAGCAGCTCACGGACAGGCTACCAAGAGACCCAGTACTTC. The rearrangement uses TRBV5-1 and TRBJ2-5; 7 bases align to TRBD1. From germline, CDR1 is SGHRS and CDR2 YFSETQ. The CDR3 is 15 amino acids. Germline trimming cut 3 bases from V and 0 bases from J; bases unmatched to any gene: 5.

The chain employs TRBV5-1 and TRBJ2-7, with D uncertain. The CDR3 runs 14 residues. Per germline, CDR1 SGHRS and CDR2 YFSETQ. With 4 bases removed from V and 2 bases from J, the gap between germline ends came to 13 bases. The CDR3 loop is CASSLLPDTYEQYV. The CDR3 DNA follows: TGCGCCAGCAGCCTACTCCCCGATACCTACGAGCAGTACGTC.

The DNA of the CDR3 is TGCAGCGTTGATGGCAGGGGGCTGGAGACCCAGTACTTC. This codes for CSVDGRGLETQYF. J is TRBJ2-5 and V is TRBV29-1, with 8 positions matching TRBD1. V lost 3 bases and J lost 5; bases outside the gene matches: 5. The germline V gene has CDR1 SQVTM and CDR2 ANQGSEA. The CDR3 length is 13 residues.

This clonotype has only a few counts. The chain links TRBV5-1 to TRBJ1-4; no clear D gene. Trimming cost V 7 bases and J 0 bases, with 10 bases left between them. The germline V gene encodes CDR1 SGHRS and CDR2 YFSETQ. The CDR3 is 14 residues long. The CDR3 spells CASAEGTTNEKLFF. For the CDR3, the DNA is TGCGCCAGCGCGGAGGGCACAACTAATGAAAAACTGTTTTTT.

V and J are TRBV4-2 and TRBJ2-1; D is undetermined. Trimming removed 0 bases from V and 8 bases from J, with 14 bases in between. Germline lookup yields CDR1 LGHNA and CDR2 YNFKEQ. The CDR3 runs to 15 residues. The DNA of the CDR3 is TGTGCCAGCAGCCAAGAAAGGGCTCGGTCCCATGAGCAGTTCTTC. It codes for CASSQERARSHEQFF.

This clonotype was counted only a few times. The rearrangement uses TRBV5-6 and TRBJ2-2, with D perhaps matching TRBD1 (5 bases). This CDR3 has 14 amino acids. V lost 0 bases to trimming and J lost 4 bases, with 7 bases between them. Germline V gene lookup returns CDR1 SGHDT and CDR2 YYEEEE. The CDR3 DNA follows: TGTGCCAGCAGCTTGGGACAGATCACCGGGGAGCTGTTTTTT. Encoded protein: CASSLGQITGELFF. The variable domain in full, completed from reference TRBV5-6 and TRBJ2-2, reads DAGVTQSPTHLIKTRGQQVTLRCSPKSGHDTVSWYQQALGQGPQFIFQYYEEEERQRGNFPDRFSGHQFPNYSSELNVNALLLGDSALYLCASSLGQITGELFFGEGSRLTVL.

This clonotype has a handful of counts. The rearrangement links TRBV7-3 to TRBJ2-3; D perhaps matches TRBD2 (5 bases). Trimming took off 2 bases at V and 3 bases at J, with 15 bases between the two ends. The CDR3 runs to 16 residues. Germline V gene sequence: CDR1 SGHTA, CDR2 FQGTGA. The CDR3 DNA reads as TGTGCCAGCAGCTTAGGAGACTATAGAGGGACAGATACGCAGTATTTT. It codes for CASSLGDYRGTDTQYF.

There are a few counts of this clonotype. The CDR3: CASRTGYSEAFF. CDR3 bases: TGTGCCAGCAGAACAGGGTACTCTGAAGCTTTCTTT. The rearrangement links TRBV6-2 or TRBV6-3 to TRBJ1-1; TRBD1 is a possible D gene (6 bases). Looked up from germline, CDR1 is MNHEY and CDR2 is SVGEGT. Trimming cost V 6 bases and J 6 bases, with 11 bases left between them. The CDR3 extends over 12 amino acids.

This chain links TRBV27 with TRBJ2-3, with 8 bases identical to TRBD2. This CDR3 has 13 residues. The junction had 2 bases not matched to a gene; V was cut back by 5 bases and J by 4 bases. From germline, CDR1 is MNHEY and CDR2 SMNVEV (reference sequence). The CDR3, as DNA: TGTGCCAGCAGTATACTAGCGGCAGATACGCAGTATTTT. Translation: CASSILAADTQYF.

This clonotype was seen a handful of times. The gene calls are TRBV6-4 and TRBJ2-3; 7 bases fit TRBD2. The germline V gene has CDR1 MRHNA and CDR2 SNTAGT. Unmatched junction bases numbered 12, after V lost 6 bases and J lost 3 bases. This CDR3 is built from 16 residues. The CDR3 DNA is TGTGCCAGCAGCCGAAAAAGCGGGGTGGGGACAGATACGCAGTATTTT. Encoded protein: CASSRKSGVGTDTQYF.

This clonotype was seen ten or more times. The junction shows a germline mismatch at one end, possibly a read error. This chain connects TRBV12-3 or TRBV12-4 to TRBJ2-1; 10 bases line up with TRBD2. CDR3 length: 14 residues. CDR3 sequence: CASRLAGGYNEQFF. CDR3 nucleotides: TGTGCCAGCAGATTAGCGGGAGGCTACAATGAGCAGTTCTTC.

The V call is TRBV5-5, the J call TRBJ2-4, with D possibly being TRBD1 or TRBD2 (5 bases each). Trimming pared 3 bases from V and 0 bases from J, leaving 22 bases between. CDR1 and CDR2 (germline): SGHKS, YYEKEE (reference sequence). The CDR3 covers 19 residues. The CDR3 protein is CASSSNVGGYTRAKNIQYF. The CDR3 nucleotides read TGTGCCAGCAGCTCCAATGTTGGGGGTTATACCCGAGCCAAAAACATTCAGTACTTC.

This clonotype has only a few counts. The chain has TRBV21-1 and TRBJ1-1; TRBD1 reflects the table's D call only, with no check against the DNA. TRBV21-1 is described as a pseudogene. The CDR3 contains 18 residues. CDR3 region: CASSRRYRDSRKNTEAFF. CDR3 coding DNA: TGTGCCAGCAGCAGACGGTACCGGGACAGCAGAAAGAACACTGAAGCTTTCTTT.

CDR3 amino acids: CASSLLPTSYTGELFF. CDR3 sequence (DNA): TGTGCCAGCAGCTTACTACCAACTAGTTACACCGGGGAGCTGTTTTTT. The chain employs TRBV7-3 and TRBJ2-2; D is possibly TRBD2 (5 bases). CDR3 length: 16 amino acids. CDR1 is SGHTA and CDR2 is FQGTGA in the germline V gene. Trimming took 2 bases from V and 3 from J, leaving 13 bases between them.

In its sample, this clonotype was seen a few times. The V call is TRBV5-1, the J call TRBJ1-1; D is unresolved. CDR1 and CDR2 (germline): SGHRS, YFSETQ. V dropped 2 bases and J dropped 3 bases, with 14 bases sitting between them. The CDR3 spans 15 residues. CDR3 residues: CASSLRPAGDTEAFF. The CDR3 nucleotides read TGCGCCAGCAGCTTAAGGCCAGCTGGGGACACTGAAGCTTTCTTT.

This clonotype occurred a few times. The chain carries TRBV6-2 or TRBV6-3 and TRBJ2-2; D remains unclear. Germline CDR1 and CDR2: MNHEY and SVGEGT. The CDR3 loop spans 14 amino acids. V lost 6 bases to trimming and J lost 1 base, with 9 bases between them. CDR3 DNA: TGTGCCAGCAGCCGTACAGAGAACACCGGGGAGCTGTTTTTT. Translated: CASSRTENTGELFF.

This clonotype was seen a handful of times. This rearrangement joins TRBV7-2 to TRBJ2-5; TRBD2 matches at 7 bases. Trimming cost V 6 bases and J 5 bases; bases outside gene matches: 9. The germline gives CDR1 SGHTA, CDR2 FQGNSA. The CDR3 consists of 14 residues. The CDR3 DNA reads TGTGCCAGCAGAATGGTAGCGGGTCGGGAGACCCAGTACTTC. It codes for CASRMVAGRETQYF. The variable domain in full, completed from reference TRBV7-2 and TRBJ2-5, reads GAGVSQSPSNKVTEKGKDVELRCDPISGHTALYWYRQSLGQGLEFLIYFQGNSAPDKSGLPSDRFSAERTGGSVSTLTIQRTQQEDSAVYLCASRMVAGRETQYFGPGTRLLVL.